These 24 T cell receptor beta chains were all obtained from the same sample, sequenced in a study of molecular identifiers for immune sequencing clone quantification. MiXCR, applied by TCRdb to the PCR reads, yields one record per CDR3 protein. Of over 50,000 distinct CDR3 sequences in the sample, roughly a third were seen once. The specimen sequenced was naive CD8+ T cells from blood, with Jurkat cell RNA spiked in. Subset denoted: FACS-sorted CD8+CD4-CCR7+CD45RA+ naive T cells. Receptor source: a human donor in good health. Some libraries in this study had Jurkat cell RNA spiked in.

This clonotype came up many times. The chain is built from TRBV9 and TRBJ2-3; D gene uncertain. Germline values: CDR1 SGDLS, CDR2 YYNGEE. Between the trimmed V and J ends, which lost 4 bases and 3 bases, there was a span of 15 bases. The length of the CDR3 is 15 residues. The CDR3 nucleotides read TGTGCCAGCAGCTTTACCAGGATTCCAACAGATACGCAGTATTTT. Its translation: CASSFTRIPTDTQYF.

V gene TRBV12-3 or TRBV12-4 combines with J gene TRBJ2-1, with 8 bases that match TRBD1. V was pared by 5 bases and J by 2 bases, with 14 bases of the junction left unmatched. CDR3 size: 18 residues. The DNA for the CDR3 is TGTGCCAGCAGTACCCCATTGATTCCGACAGGGGCCTACAATGAGCAGTTCTTC. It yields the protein CASSTPLIPTGAYNEQFF.

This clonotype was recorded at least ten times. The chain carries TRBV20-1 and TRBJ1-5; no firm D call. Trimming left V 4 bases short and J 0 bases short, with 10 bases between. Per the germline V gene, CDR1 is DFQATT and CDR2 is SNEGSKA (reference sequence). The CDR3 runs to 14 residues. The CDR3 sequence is CSAMVSYSNQPQHF. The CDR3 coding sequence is TGCAGTGCTATGGTCAGTTATAGCAATCAGCCCCAGCATTTT.

The CDR3 here is CASSPFVGVSDGYTF. The CDR3 bases are TGTGCCAGCAGCCCCTTCGTAGGTGTCTCTGATGGCTACACCTTC. This sequence joins TRBV5-6 and TRBJ1-2; D unclear. CDR3 length: 15 residues. The germline gives CDR1 SGHDT, CDR2 YYEEEE. V dropped 4 bases and J dropped 6 bases, with 19 bases sitting between them.

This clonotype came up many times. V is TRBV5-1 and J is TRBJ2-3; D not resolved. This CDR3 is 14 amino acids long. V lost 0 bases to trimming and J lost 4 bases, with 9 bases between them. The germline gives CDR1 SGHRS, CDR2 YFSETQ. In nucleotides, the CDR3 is TGCGCCAGCAGCTTGGAACAGATTCCAGATACGCAGTATTTT. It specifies CASSLEQIPDTQYF.

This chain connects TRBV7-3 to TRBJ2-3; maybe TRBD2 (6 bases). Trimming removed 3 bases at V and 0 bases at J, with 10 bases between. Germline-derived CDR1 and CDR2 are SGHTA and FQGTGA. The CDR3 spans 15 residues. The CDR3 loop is CASSLIGSSTDTQYF. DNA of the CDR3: TGTGCCAGCAGCTTGATCGGGAGTAGCACAGATACGCAGTATTTT. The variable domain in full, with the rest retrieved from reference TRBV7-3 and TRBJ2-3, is GAGVSQTPSNKVTEKGKYVELRCDPISGHTALYWYRQSLGQGPEFLIYFQGTGAADDSGLPNDRFFAVRPEGSVSTLKIQRTERGDSAVYLCASSLIGSSTDTQYFGPGTRLTVL.

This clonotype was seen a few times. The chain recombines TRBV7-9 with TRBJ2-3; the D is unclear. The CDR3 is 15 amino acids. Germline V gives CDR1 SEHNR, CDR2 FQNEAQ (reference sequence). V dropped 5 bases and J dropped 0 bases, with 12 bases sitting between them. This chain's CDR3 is CASSPLKVSTDTQYF. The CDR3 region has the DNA TGTGCCAGCAGCCCCCTGAAGGTTAGCACAGATACGCAGTATTTT.

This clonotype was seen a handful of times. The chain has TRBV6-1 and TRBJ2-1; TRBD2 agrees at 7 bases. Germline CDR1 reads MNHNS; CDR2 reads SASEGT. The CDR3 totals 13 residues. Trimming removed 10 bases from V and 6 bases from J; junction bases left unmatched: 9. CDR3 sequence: CATPGLVVNEQFF. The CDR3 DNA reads TGTGCCACCCCTGGACTAGTGGTCAATGAGCAGTTCTTC.

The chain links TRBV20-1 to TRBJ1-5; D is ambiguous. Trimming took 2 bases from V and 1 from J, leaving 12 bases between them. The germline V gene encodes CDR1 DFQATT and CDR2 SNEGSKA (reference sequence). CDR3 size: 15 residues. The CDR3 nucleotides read TGCAGTGCTAGAAATACTGCCGTAAGCAATCAGCCCCAGCATTTT. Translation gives CSARNTAVSNQPQHF.

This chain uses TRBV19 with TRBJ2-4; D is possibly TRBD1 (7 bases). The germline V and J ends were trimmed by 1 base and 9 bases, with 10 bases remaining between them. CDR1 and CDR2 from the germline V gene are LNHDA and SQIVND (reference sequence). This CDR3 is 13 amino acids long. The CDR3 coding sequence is TGTGCCAGTAGTATAGGACAGGGAGGCATTCAGTACTTC. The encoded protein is CASSIGQGGIQYF.

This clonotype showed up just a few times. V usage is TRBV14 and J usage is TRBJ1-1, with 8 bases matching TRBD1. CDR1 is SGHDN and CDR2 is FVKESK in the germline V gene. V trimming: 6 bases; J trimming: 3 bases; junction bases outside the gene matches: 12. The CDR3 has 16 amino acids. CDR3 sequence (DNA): TGTGCCAGCAGGGCCGGGACAGGCTTGGCGGACACTGAAGCTTTCTTT. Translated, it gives CASRAGTGLADTEAFF.

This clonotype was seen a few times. CDR3 bases: TGTGCCACCAGCAGAGATCCGGGCTCTGGAAACACCATATATTTT. Its translation is CATSRDPGSGNTIYF. The genes are TRBV15 and TRBJ1-3, with D unclear. Germline values: CDR1 LNHNV, CDR2 YYDKDF (reference sequence). V lost 0 bases and J lost 0, with 6 bases in between. The CDR3 has 15 amino acids.

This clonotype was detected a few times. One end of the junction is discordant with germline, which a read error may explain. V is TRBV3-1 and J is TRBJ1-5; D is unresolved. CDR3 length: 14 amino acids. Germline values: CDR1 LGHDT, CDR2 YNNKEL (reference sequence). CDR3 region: CASSLRGSSQPQHF. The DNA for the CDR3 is TGTGCCAGCAGCCTGCGAGGGAGCAGTCAGCCCCAGCATTTT.

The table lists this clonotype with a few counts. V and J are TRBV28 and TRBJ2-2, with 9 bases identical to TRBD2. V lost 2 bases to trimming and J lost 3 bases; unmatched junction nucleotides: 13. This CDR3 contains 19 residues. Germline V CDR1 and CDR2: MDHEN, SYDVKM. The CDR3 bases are TGTGCCAGCAGTTTAAGCGGGACTAGCACCAGGCGGGACACCGGGGAGCTGTTTTTT. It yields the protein CASSLSGTSTRRDTGELFF.

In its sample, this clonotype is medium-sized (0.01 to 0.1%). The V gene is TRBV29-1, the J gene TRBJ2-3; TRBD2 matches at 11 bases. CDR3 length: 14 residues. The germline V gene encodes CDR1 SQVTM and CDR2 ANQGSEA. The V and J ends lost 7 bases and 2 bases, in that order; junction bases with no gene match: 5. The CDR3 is CSAHSGRATDTQYF. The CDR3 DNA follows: TGCAGCGCCCATAGCGGGAGGGCCACAGATACGCAGTATTTT.

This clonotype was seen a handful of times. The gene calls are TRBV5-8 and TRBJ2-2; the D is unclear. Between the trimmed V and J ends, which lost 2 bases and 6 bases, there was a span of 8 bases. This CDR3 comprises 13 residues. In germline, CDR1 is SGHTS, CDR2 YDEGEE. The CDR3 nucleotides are TGTGCCAGCAGCTTAGGTCCATCCGGGGAGCTGTTTTTT. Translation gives CASSLGPSGELFF. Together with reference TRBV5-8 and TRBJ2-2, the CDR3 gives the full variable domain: EAGVTQSPTHLIKTRGQQATLRCSPISGHTSVYWYQQALGLGLQFLLWYDEGEERNRGNFPPRFSGRQFPNYSSELNVNALELEDSALYLCASSLGPSGELFFGEGSRLTVL.

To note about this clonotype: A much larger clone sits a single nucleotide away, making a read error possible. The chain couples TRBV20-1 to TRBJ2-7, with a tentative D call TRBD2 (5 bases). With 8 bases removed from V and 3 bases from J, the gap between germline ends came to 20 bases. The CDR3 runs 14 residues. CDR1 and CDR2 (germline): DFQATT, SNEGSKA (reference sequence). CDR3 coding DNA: TGCAGTACCCCTGGACTGGGGTTGGGCTACGAGCAGTACTTC. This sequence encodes CSTPGLGLGYEQYF.

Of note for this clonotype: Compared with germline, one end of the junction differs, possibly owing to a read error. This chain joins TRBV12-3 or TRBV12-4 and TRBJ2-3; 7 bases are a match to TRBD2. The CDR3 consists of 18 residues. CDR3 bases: TGTGCCAGCAAAGGGGAATTACTAGCGTCCCTTAGCACAAATACGCAGTATTTT. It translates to CASKGELLASLSTNTQYF.

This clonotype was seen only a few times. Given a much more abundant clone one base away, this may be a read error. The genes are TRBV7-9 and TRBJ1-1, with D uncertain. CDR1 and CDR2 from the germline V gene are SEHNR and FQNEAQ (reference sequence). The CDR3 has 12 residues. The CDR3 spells CASGFGVTEAFF. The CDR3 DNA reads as TGTGCCAGCGGCTTCGGGGTCACTGAAGCTTTCTTT.

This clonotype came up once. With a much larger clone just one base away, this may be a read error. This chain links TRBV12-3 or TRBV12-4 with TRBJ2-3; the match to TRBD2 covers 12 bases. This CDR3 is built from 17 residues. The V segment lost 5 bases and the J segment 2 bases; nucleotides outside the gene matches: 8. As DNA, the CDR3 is TGTGCCAGCAGTCACGCCCGACTAGCGGGAGTCACAGATACGCAGTATTTT. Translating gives CASSHARLAGVTDTQYF.

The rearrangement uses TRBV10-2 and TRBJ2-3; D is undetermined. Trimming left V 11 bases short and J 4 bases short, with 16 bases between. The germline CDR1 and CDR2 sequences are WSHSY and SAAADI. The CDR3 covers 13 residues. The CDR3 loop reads CACFGPDSDTQYF. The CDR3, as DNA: TGCGCCTGCTTTGGACCTGACTCAGATACGCAGTATTTT.

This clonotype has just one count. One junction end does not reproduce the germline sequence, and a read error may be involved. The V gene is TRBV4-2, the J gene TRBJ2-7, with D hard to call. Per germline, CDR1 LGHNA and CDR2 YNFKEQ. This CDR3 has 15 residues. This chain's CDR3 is CASSQDTRATYERYF. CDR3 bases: TGTGCCAGCAGCCAAGACACACGGGCTACCTACGAGCGGTACTTC.

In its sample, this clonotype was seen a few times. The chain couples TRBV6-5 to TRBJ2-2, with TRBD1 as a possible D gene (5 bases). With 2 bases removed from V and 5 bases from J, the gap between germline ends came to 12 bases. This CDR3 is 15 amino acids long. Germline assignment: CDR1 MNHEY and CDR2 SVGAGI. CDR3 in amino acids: CASSYTTGTTGELFF. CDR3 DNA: TGTGCCAGCAGTTACACTACAGGAACTACCGGGGAGCTGTTTTTT.

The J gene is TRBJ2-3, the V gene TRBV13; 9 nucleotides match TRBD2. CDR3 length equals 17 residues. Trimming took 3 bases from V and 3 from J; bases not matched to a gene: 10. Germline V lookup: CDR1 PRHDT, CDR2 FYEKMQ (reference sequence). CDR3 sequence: CASSFLFSGSGTDTQYF. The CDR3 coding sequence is TGTGCCAGCAGCTTCCTCTTTAGCGGGAGTGGTACAGATACGCAGTATTTT.